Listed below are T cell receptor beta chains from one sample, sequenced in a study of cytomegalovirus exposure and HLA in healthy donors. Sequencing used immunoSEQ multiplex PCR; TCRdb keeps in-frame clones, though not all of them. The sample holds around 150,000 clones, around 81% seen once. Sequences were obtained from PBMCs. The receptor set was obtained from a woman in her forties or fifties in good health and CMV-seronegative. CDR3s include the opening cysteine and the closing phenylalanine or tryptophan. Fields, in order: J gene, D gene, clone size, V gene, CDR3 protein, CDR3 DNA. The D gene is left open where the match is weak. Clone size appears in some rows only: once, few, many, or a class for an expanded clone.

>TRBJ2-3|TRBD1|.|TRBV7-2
CASRGQGRTDTQYF
TGTGCCAGCAGGGGACAGGGACGCACAGATACGCAGTATTTT
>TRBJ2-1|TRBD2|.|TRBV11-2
CASTTGAGGRNNEQFF
TGTGCCAGCACCACCGGGGCGGGAGGGCGAAACAATGAGCAGTTCTTC
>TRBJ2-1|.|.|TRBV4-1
CASSQDRRGNEQFF
TGCGCCAGCAGCCAAGATCGGCGGGGCAATGAGCAGTTCTTC
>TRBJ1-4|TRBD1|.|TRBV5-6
CASSSSGTGDEKLFF
TGTGCCAGCAGTTCCTCCGGGACAGGGGATGAAAAACTGTTTTTT
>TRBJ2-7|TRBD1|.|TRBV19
CASSARTGGEQYF
TGTGCCAGTAGTGCCCGGACAGGGGGAGAGCAGTACTTC
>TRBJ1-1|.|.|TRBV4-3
CASSQMAVLNTEAFF
TGCGCCAGCAGCCAAATGGCCGTTTTGAACACTGAAGCTTTCTTT
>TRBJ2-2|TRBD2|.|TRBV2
CASSAGLAGGVDGELFF
TGTGCCAGCAGTGCGGGACTAGCGGGAGGAGTGGACGGGGAGCTGTTTTTT
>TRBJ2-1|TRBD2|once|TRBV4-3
CASSQGLAGGAYNEQFF
TGCGCCAGCAGCCAGGGACTAGCGGGAGGGGCCTACAATGAGCAGTTCTTC
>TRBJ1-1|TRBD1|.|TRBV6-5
CASSRQGSTEAFF
TGTGCCAGCAGCCGACAGGGGAGCACTGAAGCTTTCTTT
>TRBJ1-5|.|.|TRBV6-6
CASFPRQFSNQPQHF
TGTGCCAGCTTTCCACGCCAGTTTAGCAATCAGCCCCAGCATTTT
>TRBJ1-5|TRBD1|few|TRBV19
CASSIRRGQGAGAGNQPQHF
TGTGCCAGTAGTATCCGCCGTGGACAGGGGGCTGGGGCTGGCAATCAGCCCCAGCATTTT
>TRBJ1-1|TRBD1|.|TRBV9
CASSVGQGDTEAFF
TGTGCCAGCAGCGTGGGACAGGGCGATACTGAAGCTTTCTTT
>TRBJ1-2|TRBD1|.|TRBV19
CASSGDRASLYYGYTF
TGTGCCAGTAGTGGCGACAGGGCAAGCTTGTACTATGGCTACACCTTC
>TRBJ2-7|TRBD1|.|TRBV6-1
CAGRDRGLYEQYF
TGTGCCGGCAGGGACAGGGGTCTCTACGAGCAGTACTTC
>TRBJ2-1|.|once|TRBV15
CATSRDGGSSYNEQFF
TGTGCCACCAGCAGAGATGGGGGGAGCTCCTACAATGAGCAGTTCTTC
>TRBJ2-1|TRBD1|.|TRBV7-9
CASSLGGQAVWEQFF
TGTGCCAGCAGCTTAGGGGGACAGGCCGTATGGGAGCAGTTCTTC
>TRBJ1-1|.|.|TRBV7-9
CASRYYTEAFF
TGTGCCAGCAGATATTACACTGAAGCTTTCTTT
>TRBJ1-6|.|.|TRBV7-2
CASSPPGDSLHF
TGTGCCAGCAGCCCACCGGGAGACTCCCTCCACTTT
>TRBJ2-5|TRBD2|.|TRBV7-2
CASSLAGGGSWETQYF
TGTGCCAGCAGCCTTGCGGGGGGCGGGAGCTGGGAGACCCAGTACTTC
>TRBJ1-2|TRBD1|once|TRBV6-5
CASRGGQGPSNTF
TGTGCCAGCAGAGGGGGACAGGGACCGTCCAACACCTTC
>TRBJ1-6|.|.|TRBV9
CASSRDLSSYNSPLHF
TGTGCCAGCAGCCGGGATTTGAGTTCCTATAATTCACCCCTCCACTTT
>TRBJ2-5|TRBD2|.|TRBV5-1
CASSRLAGDRWETQYF
TGCGCCAGCAGTCGACTAGCGGGGGATAGGTGGGAGACCCAGTACTTC
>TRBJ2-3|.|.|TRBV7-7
CASSRDTADTQYF
TGTGCCAGCAGCCGGGACACCGCAGATACGCAGTATTTT
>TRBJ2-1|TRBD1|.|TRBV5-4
CASTRTGPYNEQFF
TGTGCCAGCACGAGGACAGGGCCCTACAATGAGCAGTTCTTC
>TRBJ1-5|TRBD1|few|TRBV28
CASSKQGSPGQPQHF
TGTGCCAGCAGTAAACAGGGGTCGCCTGGTCAGCCCCAGCATTTT
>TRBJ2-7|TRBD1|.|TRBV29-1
CSVQRDRGYEQYF
TGCAGCGTTCAAAGGGACAGGGGGTACGAGCAGTACTTC
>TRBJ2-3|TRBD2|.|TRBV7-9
CASSPLTREGIDTQYF
TGTGCCAGCAGCCCCCTGACGCGGGAGGGGATAGATACGCAGTATTTT
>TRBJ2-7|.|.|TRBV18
CASSPPSLYEQYF
TGTGCCAGCTCACCACCATCCCTCTACGAGCAGTACTTC
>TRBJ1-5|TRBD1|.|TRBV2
CASSEGHRGGQPQHF
TGTGCCAGCAGTGAAGGCCACAGGGGAGGTCAGCCCCAGCATTTT
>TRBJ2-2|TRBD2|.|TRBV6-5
CASRASGNTGELFF
TGTGCCAGCAGGGCTAGCGGGAACACCGGGGAGCTGTTTTTT